A selection of T cell receptor beta chains follows, all from one sample in a study of T-cell reconstitution after alpha-beta-depleted transplantation in children. In TCRdb, the PCR reads were re-called with MiXCR into one record per CDR3 protein. The sample yields 700,000 to 950,000 distinct CDR3 sequences, approximately 15% seen once. The sequences come from PBMCs, mostly from graft donor cells, collected 360 days after TCRalphabeta/CD19-depleted stem cell transplant. Receptors originate from a male patient aged 5 to 17 who had a stem cell transplant for acute lymphoblastic leukemia, so the T cells may come from the graft donor. Each CDR3 is given with its conserved first and last residue. The order of the fields is J gene, clone size, D gene, V gene, CDR3 protein, CDR3 DNA. D genes are given only for firm matches. Size is stated for part of the rows, as once, few or many counts, or as a class when the clone is expanded.

J gene: TRBJ2-1; clone size: .; D gene: .; V gene: TRBV20-1; CDR3 protein: CSALGTYINYNEQFF; CDR3 DNA: TGCAGTGCTCTCGGGACTTACATAAACTACAATGAGCAGTTCTTC
J gene: TRBJ2-7; clone size: .; D gene: .; V gene: TRBV7-6; CDR3 protein: CASSLPTRGEQYF; CDR3 DNA: TGTGCCAGCAGCTTGCCGACTAGGGGCGAGCAGTACTTC
J gene: TRBJ2-5; clone size: .; D gene: .; V gene: TRBV10-2; CDR3 protein: CASSTLQGVGETQYF; CDR3 DNA: TGCGCCAGCAGTACCCTCCAGGGAGTAGGAGAGACCCAGTACTTC
J gene: TRBJ2-7; clone size: .; D gene: TRBD1; V gene: TRBV12-3/TRBV12-4; CDR3 protein: CASSGTVSSYEQYF; CDR3 DNA: TGTGCCAGCAGCGGGACAGTGAGTTCCTACGAGCAGTACTTC
J gene: TRBJ2-7; clone size: few; D gene: .; V gene: TRBV10-1; CDR3 protein: CAVLNEQYF; CDR3 DNA: TGCGCCGTCCTCAACGAGCAGTACTTC
J gene: TRBJ1-2; clone size: .; D gene: .; V gene: TRBV15; CDR3 protein: CATSRVRGGVANYGYTF; CDR3 DNA: TGTGCCACCAGCAGAGTACGGGGCGGAGTGGCTAACTATGGCTACACCTTC
J gene: TRBJ2-1; clone size: few; D gene: TRBD2; V gene: TRBV20-1; CDR3 protein: CSARGLAGGRINEQFF; CDR3 DNA: TGCAGTGCTAGGGGACTAGCGGGAGGGCGAATCAATGAGCAGTTCTTC
J gene: TRBJ2-5; clone size: many; D gene: TRBD1; V gene: TRBV7-9; CDR3 protein: CASSPGTVYQETQYF; CDR3 DNA: TGTGCCAGCAGCCCCGGGACAGTGTACCAAGAGACCCAGTACTTC
J gene: TRBJ2-1; clone size: few; D gene: TRBD2; V gene: TRBV4-2; CDR3 protein: CASSPSTSGRGEEQFF; CDR3 DNA: TGTGCCAGCAGCCCTTCGACTAGCGGGAGAGGAGAGGAGCAGTTCTTC
J gene: TRBJ2-7; clone size: many; D gene: .; V gene: TRBV20-1; CDR3 protein: CSASLWAYEQYF; CDR3 DNA: TGCAGTGCTAGCCTTTGGGCCTACGAGCAGTACTTC
J gene: TRBJ2-5; clone size: .; D gene: TRBD2; V gene: TRBV7-9; CDR3 protein: CASSWDYETETQYF; CDR3 DNA: TGTGCCAGCAGCTGGGACTACGAGACAGAGACCCAGTACTTC
J gene: TRBJ2-7; clone size: .; D gene: TRBD2; V gene: TRBV7-2; CDR3 protein: CASSLDRTSQYEQYF; CDR3 DNA: TGTGCCAGCAGCTTAGATCGGACTAGCCAATACGAGCAGTACTTC
J gene: TRBJ2-3; clone size: few; D gene: .; V gene: TRBV10-3; CDR3 protein: CAAGLGRHTDTQYF; CDR3 DNA: TGTGCCGCCGGTCTAGGGCGGCACACAGATACGCAGTATTTT
J gene: TRBJ2-7; clone size: few; D gene: TRBD2; V gene: TRBV5-1; CDR3 protein: CASSRGLAGAAEQYF; CDR3 DNA: TGCGCCAGCAGCCGGGGACTAGCGGGGGCGGCCGAGCAGTACTTC
J gene: TRBJ2-7; clone size: few; D gene: TRBD2; V gene: TRBV12-3/TRBV12-4; CDR3 protein: CASSLVVPGLAVKKQYF; CDR3 DNA: TGTGCCAGCAGTTTAGTGGTACCGGGACTAGCGGTGAAAAAGCAGTACTTC
J gene: TRBJ2-1; clone size: .; D gene: TRBD1; V gene: TRBV5-6; CDR3 protein: CASSSDRVLYNEQFF; CDR3 DNA: TGTGCCAGCAGCTCGGACAGGGTCCTCTACAATGAGCAGTTCTTC
J gene: TRBJ1-1; clone size: .; D gene: .; V gene: TRBV7-3; CDR3 protein: CASRPPGTTEAFF; CDR3 DNA: TGTGCCAGCAGACCTCCGGGGACCACTGAAGCTTTCTTT
J gene: TRBJ2-3; clone size: .; D gene: TRBD2; V gene: TRBV2; CDR3 protein: CASSEALRSKAGVPDTQYF; CDR3 DNA: TGTGCCAGCAGTGAAGCGCTTAGGAGCAAAGCGGGAGTCCCAGATACGCAGTATTTT
J gene: TRBJ1-1; clone size: .; D gene: .; V gene: TRBV9; CDR3 protein: CASSSRQQGNTEAFF; CDR3 DNA: TGTGCCAGCAGCTCGAGACAGCAGGGGAACACTGAAGCTTTCTTT
J gene: TRBJ2-3; clone size: many; D gene: .; V gene: TRBV20-1; CDR3 protein: CSARDAGFTDTQYF; CDR3 DNA: TGCAGTGCTAGAGATGCGGGGTTCACAGATACGCAGTATTTT
J gene: TRBJ2-2; clone size: few; D gene: TRBD2; V gene: TRBV5-1; CDR3 protein: CASSWTSGNSGELFF; CDR3 DNA: TGCGCCAGCAGCTGGACTAGCGGGAACTCCGGGGAGCTGTTTTTT
J gene: TRBJ1-1; clone size: .; D gene: .; V gene: TRBV7-9; CDR3 protein: CASSLDFRLNTEAFF; CDR3 DNA: TGTGCCAGCAGCTTAGACTTCAGGCTGAACACTGAAGCTTTCTTT
J gene: TRBJ2-5; clone size: many; D gene: .; V gene: TRBV2; CDR3 protein: CASSERRGRETQYF; CDR3 DNA: TGTGCCAGCAGTGAGAGACGGGGGCGAGAGACCCAGTACTTC
J gene: TRBJ2-7; clone size: .; D gene: .; V gene: TRBV7-2; CDR3 protein: CASSSTKLREQYF; CDR3 DNA: TGTGCCAGCAGCTCCACCAAACTCAGAGAGCAGTACTTC
J gene: TRBJ2-5; clone size: .; D gene: .; V gene: TRBV12-3/TRBV12-4; CDR3 protein: CASSLHLAIGETQYF; CDR3 DNA: TGTGCCAGCAGTCTTCATCTAGCGATCGGAGAGACCCAGTACTTC
J gene: TRBJ2-3; clone size: many; D gene: TRBD1; V gene: TRBV30; CDR3 protein: CAGTGMADTQYF; CDR3 DNA: TGTGCCGGGACAGGTATGGCAGATACGCAGTATTTT
J gene: TRBJ2-1; clone size: .; D gene: .; V gene: TRBV3-1; CDR3 protein: CATMGEAYNEQFF; CDR3 DNA: TGTGCCACCATGGGGGAAGCCTACAATGAGCAGTTCTTC
J gene: TRBJ2-7; clone size: few; D gene: .; V gene: TRBV9; CDR3 protein: CASSVYSDTYEQYF; CDR3 DNA: TGTGCCAGCAGCGTTTATAGCGACACCTACGAGCAGTACTTC
J gene: TRBJ2-7; clone size: .; D gene: .; V gene: TRBV6-5; CDR3 protein: CASRVPGLEQYF; CDR3 DNA: TGTGCCAGCAGAGTCCCCGGATTGGAGCAGTACTTC
J gene: TRBJ1-6; clone size: .; D gene: .; V gene: TRBV6-5; CDR3 protein: CASSYDNSYNSPLHF; CDR3 DNA: TGTGCCAGCAGTTACGACAACTCCTATAATTCACCCCTCCACTTT
J gene: TRBJ2-7; clone size: few; D gene: TRBD2; V gene: TRBV10-2; CDR3 protein: CASSPERDYPYEQYF; CDR3 DNA: TGCGCCAGCAGTCCGGAGCGGGATTATCCTTACGAGCAGTACTTC
J gene: TRBJ2-3; clone size: few; D gene: .; V gene: TRBV6-5; CDR3 protein: CASGSNTQYF; CDR3 DNA: TGTGCCAGCGGGTCCAATACGCAGTATTTT
J gene: TRBJ1-5; clone size: few; D gene: .; V gene: TRBV20-1; CDR3 protein: CSARDRGSWNQPQHF; CDR3 DNA: TGCAGTGCTAGAGATCGGGGAAGTTGGAATCAGCCCCAGCATTTT
J gene: TRBJ2-7; clone size: many; D gene: .; V gene: TRBV27; CDR3 protein: CASSPWTDSYEQYF; CDR3 DNA: TGTGCCAGCAGTCCATGGACAGACTCCTACGAGCAGTACTTC
J gene: TRBJ2-5; clone size: .; D gene: .; V gene: TRBV28; CDR3 protein: CASRVLTLGLEWETQYF; CDR3 DNA: TGTGCCAGCAGAGTACTAACGTTAGGGTTGGAGTGGGAGACCCAGTACTTC
J gene: TRBJ2-5; clone size: few; D gene: .; V gene: TRBV5-1; CDR3 protein: CASTPTGFQETQYF; CDR3 DNA: TGCGCCAGCACACCCACAGGATTCCAAGAGACCCAGTACTTC
J gene: TRBJ2-1; clone size: few; D gene: .; V gene: TRBV7-9; CDR3 protein: CASSSSGTGTVQFF; CDR3 DNA: TGTGCCAGCAGCTCATCCGGGACGGGGACCGTGCAGTTCTTC
J gene: TRBJ2-1; clone size: .; D gene: TRBD1; V gene: TRBV11-2; CDR3 protein: CASSLKDRILGEQFF; CDR3 DNA: TGTGCCAGCAGCTTAAAGGACAGGATTCTCGGGGAGCAGTTCTTC
J gene: TRBJ2-1; clone size: .; D gene: .; V gene: TRBV6-5; CDR3 protein: CASSHLWEQFF; CDR3 DNA: TGTGCCAGCAGTCACCTCTGGGAGCAGTTCTTC
J gene: TRBJ2-3; clone size: .; D gene: TRBD2; V gene: TRBV30; CDR3 protein: CAWRLGRGPDTQYF; CDR3 DNA: TGTGCCTGGAGGTTAGGGAGGGGTCCAGATACGCAGTATTTT
J gene: TRBJ2-7; clone size: many; D gene: .; V gene: TRBV5-1; CDR3 protein: CASSQQGRTYEQYF; CDR3 DNA: TGCGCCAGCAGCCAACAGGGCCGCACCTACGAGCAGTACTTC
J gene: TRBJ2-2; clone size: few; D gene: .; V gene: TRBV13; CDR3 protein: CASSPPRAGELFF; CDR3 DNA: TGTGCCAGCAGTCCACCACGGGCCGGGGAGCTGTTTTTT
J gene: TRBJ2-3; clone size: few; D gene: .; V gene: TRBV4-2; CDR3 protein: CASSQQISRQSTDTQYF; CDR3 DNA: TGTGCCAGCAGCCAACAGATCAGCCGACAGAGCACAGATACGCAGTATTTT
J gene: TRBJ2-1; clone size: .; D gene: .; V gene: TRBV4-1; CDR3 protein: CASTPGPRHNEQFF; CDR3 DNA: TGCGCCAGCACCCCCGGGCCACGCCACAATGAGCAGTTCTTC
J gene: TRBJ1-2; clone size: few; D gene: .; V gene: TRBV20-1; CDR3 protein: CSARDIHPVPYF; CDR3 DNA: TGCAGTGCTAGAGATATCCATCCAGTGCCCTACTTC
J gene: TRBJ2-1; clone size: .; D gene: .; V gene: TRBV12-3/TRBV12-4; CDR3 protein: CASSTPSEPFF; CDR3 DNA: TGTGCCAGCAGTACGCCTAGCGAACCCTTCTTC
J gene: TRBJ1-4; clone size: few; D gene: TRBD1; V gene: TRBV10-2; CDR3 protein: CASSEGTGGAEKLFF; CDR3 DNA: TGCGCCAGCAGTGAAGGCACAGGGGGCGCAGAAAAACTGTTTTTT
J gene: TRBJ2-7; clone size: once; D gene: TRBD1; V gene: TRBV29-1; CDR3 protein: CSVSRTGRSYEQYF; CDR3 DNA: TGCAGCGTCTCCCGGACAGGGCGTTCCTACGAGCAGTACTTC